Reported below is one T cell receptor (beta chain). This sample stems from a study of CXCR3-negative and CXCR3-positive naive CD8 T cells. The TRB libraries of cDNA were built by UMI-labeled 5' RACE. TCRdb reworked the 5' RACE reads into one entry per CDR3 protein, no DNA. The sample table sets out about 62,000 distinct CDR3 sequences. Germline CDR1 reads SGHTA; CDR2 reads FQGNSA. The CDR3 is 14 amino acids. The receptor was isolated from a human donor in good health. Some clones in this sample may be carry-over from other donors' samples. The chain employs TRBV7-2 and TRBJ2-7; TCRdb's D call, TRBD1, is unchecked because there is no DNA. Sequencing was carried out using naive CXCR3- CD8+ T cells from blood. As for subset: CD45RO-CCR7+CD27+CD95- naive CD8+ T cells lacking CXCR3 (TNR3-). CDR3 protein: CASSWGQGVYEQYF.